This T cell receptor (beta chain) was identified in a study of blood T cell repertoires in COVID-19. The V end was cut by 0 bases, the J end by 2 bases, with 13 bases between. CDR1 is MGHRA and CDR2 is YSYEKL in the germline V gene. The CDR3 has 16 residues. Sequenced by immunoSEQ multiplex PCR; TCRdb stores in-frame clones only, minus some. The sample lists approximately 330,000 clones, around nine tenths occurring once. This clonotype originated in a woman aged 25-40 years who had recovered from COVID-19. Sequencing used PBMCs or T cells enriched from blood (not recorded which). The V call is TRBV4-1, the J call TRBJ1-1; possibly TRBD1 for D (5 bases). CDR3 in amino acids: CASSQDRGGGNTEAFF. CDR3 sequence (DNA): TGCGCCAGCAGCCAAGATCGGGGGGGAGGAAACACTGAAGCTTTCTTT.